The rows below give T cell receptor beta chains drawn from one sample of a study of OX40 agonist ivuxolimab in advanced cancers. Assay: immunoSEQ multiplex PCR; the TCRdb copy retains only in-frame clones and omits some. The top ten hold 0.94% of the sample, which has tens of thousands of clones, approximately 90% seen once. This material consisted of CD4+ or CD8+ T cells sorted from blood, taken in a trial of the OX40 agonist ivuxolimab. The receptors were sampled from an adult with an advanced solid tumor such as melanoma, head and neck, liver or kidney cancer. Each CDR3 is given with its conserved first and last residue. A D gene is named only where the DNA matches it firmly. The size field is filled for only some rows; it gives once, few, many or a size class.

TRBV13	few	TRBJ1-6	-	CASSLETGINSPLHF	TGTGCCAGCAGCTTAGAGACGGGAATTAATTCACCCCTCCACTTT
TRBV4-1	-	TRBJ2-1	TRBD2	CASSLPPREEYNEQFF	TGCGCCAGCAGCCTCCCCCCGCGGGAGGAATACAATGAGCAGTTCTTC
TRBV6-6	-	TRBJ2-1	-	CASTTLNEQFF	TGTGCCAGCACGACGCTCAATGAGCAGTTCTTC
TRBV9	-	TRBJ2-2	TRBD1	CASSRPGQGTTGELFF	TGTGCCAGCAGCCGCCCGGGACAGGGTACCACCGGGGAGCTGTTTTTT
TRBV5-1	-	TRBJ2-7	-	CASSVSGPSYEQYF	TGCGCCAGCAGCGTGTCTGGCCCCTCCTACGAGCAGTACTTC
TRBV10-1	-	TRBJ2-2	-	CASSERNSQPGELFF	TGCGCCAGCAGTGAGAGGAATAGCCAGCCCGGGGAGCTGTTTTTT
TRBV18	-	TRBJ1-3	-	CASSPAAFGNTIYF	TGTGCCAGCTCACCGGCTGCGTTTGGAAACACCATATATTTT
TRBV27	-	TRBJ2-3	TRBD2	CASSPLAGAQTDTQYF	TGTGCCAGCAGTCCGTTAGCGGGGGCACAGACAGATACGCAGTATTTT
TRBV11-2	-	TRBJ1-5	-	CASSLVRGAHQPQHF	TGTGCCAGCAGCTTAGTCCGGGGGGCACATCAGCCCCAGCATTTT
TRBV6-4	-	TRBJ2-1	TRBD1	CASSESGTGGHNEQFF	TGTGCCAGCAGTGAATCTGGGACAGGGGGTCACAATGAGCAGTTCTTC
TRBV5-1	-	TRBJ2-2	TRBD1	CASRQGLRTGELFF	TGCGCCAGCCGACAGGGGTTAAGGACCGGGGAGCTGTTTTTT
TRBV5-4	-	TRBJ1-1	-	CASSRDTSNTEAFF	TGTGCCAGCAGCCGGGACACGTCGAACACTGAAGCTTTCTTT
TRBV4-1	-	TRBJ2-1	TRBD2	CASSQGLAGASYNEQFF	TGCGCCAGCAGCCAGGGACTAGCGGGAGCATCTTACAATGAGCAGTTCTTC
TRBV19	-	TRBJ1-2	-	CASSTYRDGYTF	TGTGCCAGTAGTACATACAGGGATGGCTACACCTTC
TRBV7-3	few	TRBJ1-2	-	CASSAQPGREGTNYGYTF	TGTGCCAGCAGCGCCCAGCCGGGACGTGAGGGGACTAACTATGGCTACACCTTC
TRBV6-5	-	TRBJ2-7	TRBD2	CASRRGESSYEQYF	TGTGCCAGCAGGCGGGGGGAATCCTCCTACGAGCAGTACTTC
TRBV7-8	-	TRBJ2-7	-	CASSPSLGRYEQYF	TGTGCCAGCAGCCCATCCCTGGGGAGGTACGAGCAGTACTTC
TRBV19	few	TRBJ1-5	-	CASRGSAYSNQPQHF	TGTGCCAGTAGGGGGTCCGCATATAGCAATCAGCCCCAGCATTTT
TRBV5-6	once	TRBJ1-2	TRBD1	CASSLGTAYLDGGYTF	TGTGCCAGCAGCCTGGGGACAGCGTACCTCGATGGAGGCTACACCTTC
TRBV11-1	-	TRBJ2-5	-	CASSSGFSVQETQYF	TGTGCCAGCAGCTCCGGGTTTTCCGTCCAAGAGACCCAGTACTTC
TRBV27	few	TRBJ1-3	-	CASRQGYSGNTIYF	TGTGCCAGCAGACAGGGTTACTCTGGAAACACCATATATTTT
TRBV4-2	-	TRBJ2-5	TRBD2	CASSPRTSGRPQETQYF	TGTGCCAGCAGCCCCAGGACTAGTGGGAGGCCACAAGAGACCCAGTACTTC
TRBV28	-	TRBJ1-5	-	CASSSFTWGGNQPQHF	TGTGCCAGCAGTTCCTTCACGTGGGGGGGTAATCAGCCCCAGCATTTT
TRBV19	-	TRBJ1-2	-	CASSIGIRGANYGYTF	TGTGCCAGTAGTATCGGAATAAGAGGGGCTAACTATGGCTACACCTTC
TRBV5-1	-	TRBJ2-5	-	CASSLLSESETQYF	TGCGCCAGCAGCTTGTTGTCAGAATCAGAGACCCAGTACTTC
TRBV2	few	TRBJ1-4	-	CASSESHISRSF	TGTGCCAGCAGTGAATCTCATATCAGTCGGTCTTTT
TRBV2	few	TRBJ1-6	-	CASRVGPEPLHF	TGTGCCAGCAGAGTGGGTCCGGAACCCCTCCACTTT
TRBV19	few	TRBJ1-1	TRBD1	CASSTGTGSVKNTEAFF	TGTGCCAGTAGTACGGGGACAGGTTCGGTAAAGAACACTGAAGCTTTCTTT
TRBV7-9	-	TRBJ2-1	TRBD2	CASSPAGGRSSYNEQFF	TGTGCCAGCAGCCCAGCGGGGGGAAGAAGCTCCTACAATGAGCAGTTCTTC
TRBV11-2	-	TRBJ2-5	-	CASSAHRARETQYF	TGTGCCAGCAGCGCGCACAGGGCACGGGAGACCCAGTACTTC
TRBV2	-	TRBJ1-2	-	CASSEESSLSYGYTF	TGTGCCAGCAGTGAGGAGTCCTCGCTGAGCTATGGCTACACCTTC
TRBV23-1	-	TRBJ2-5	-	CASSHEDRESYQETQYF	TGCGCCAGCAGTCACGAGGACAGAGAGTCTTACCAAGAGACCCAGTACTTC
TRBV5-6	-	TRBJ2-5	-	CASSRRAGVGETQYF	TGTGCCAGCAGCCGGCGGGCAGGGGTAGGGGAGACCCAGTACTTC
TRBV5-1	-	TRBJ1-3	-	CASSLMSSGNTIYF	TGCGCCAGCAGCCTTATGAGCTCTGGAAACACCATATATTTT
TRBV5-1	-	TRBJ2-3	TRBD2	CASSLEGGRITDTQYF	TGCGCCAGCAGCTTGGAAGGCGGGAGGATTACAGATACGCAGTATTTT
TRBV6-6	-	TRBJ1-4	-	CASCSGEWNEKLFF	TGTGCCAGCTGTTCGGGGGAGTGGAATGAAAAACTGTTTTTT
TRBV27	-	TRBJ2-3	-	CASRAGDRSYTDTQYF	TGTGCCAGCAGGGCGGGAGACAGGAGCTACACAGATACGCAGTATTTT
TRBV13	-	TRBJ2-1	-	CASSSGRHNEQFF	TGTGCCAGCAGCTCTGGCCGCCACAATGAGCAGTTCTTC
TRBV7-9	once	TRBJ2-1	-	CASSLDPNSYNEQFF	TGTGCCAGCAGCTTGGACCCAAACTCCTACAATGAGCAGTTCTTC
TRBV5-5	-	TRBJ2-6	-	CASSLQGMGANVLTF	TGTGCCAGCAGCTTGCAGGGCATGGGGGCCAACGTCCTGACTTTC
TRBV18	-	TRBJ2-2	TRBD1	CASSPSGQGASGELFF	TGTGCCAGCTCACCATCGGGACAGGGGGCCTCCGGGGAGCTGTTTTTT
TRBV6-1	-	TRBJ1-5	-	CASSSTRGFHQPQHF	TGTGCCAGCAGTTCGACAAGGGGGTTCCATCAGCCCCAGCATTTT
TRBV2	-	TRBJ2-1	-	CASQGPEINEQFF	TGTGCCAGCCAGGGGCCCGAGATTAATGAGCAGTTCTTC
TRBV7-8	-	TRBJ2-2	-	CASSLSGGTTGELFF	TGTGCCAGCAGCTTAAGTGGTGGCACAACCGGGGAGCTGTTTTTT
TRBV18	-	TRBJ2-5	-	CASSTRTKPVGETQYF	TGTGCCAGCTCAACAAGGACAAAACCGGTCGGAGAGACCCAGTACTTC
TRBV11-3	-	TRBJ2-1	-	CASSLRGDNNEQFF	TGTGCCAGCAGCCTCAGGGGGGACAACAATGAGCAGTTCTTC
TRBV9	-	TRBJ2-1	-	CASSLQGGATPYNEQFF	TGTGCCAGCAGCCTCCAGGGGGGGGCGACCCCCTACAATGAGCAGTTCTTC
TRBV15	-	TRBJ2-2	-	CATSRLYGGTPNGELFF	TGTGCCACCAGCAGACTTTACGGGGGAACCCCGAACGGGGAGCTGTTTTTT
TRBV28	-	TRBJ1-4	TRBD1	CASSLGQGFEKLFF	TGTGCCAGCAGCTTAGGACAGGGTTTTGAAAAACTGTTTTTT
TRBV7-9	once	TRBJ1-4	TRBD1	CASSARGVLNEKLFF	TGTGCCAGCAGCGCCAGGGGGGTCCTTAATGAAAAACTGTTTTTT
TRBV6-1	-	TRBJ1-1	TRBD1	CASRSGTANTEAFF	TGTGCCAGCAGATCCGGGACAGCGAACACTGAAGCTTTCTTT
TRBV18	once	TRBJ1-2	-	CASSPQESGYTF	TGTGCCAGCTCACCCCAGGAGTCTGGCTACACCTTC
TRBV7-2	-	TRBJ2-1	TRBD2	CASSLTGLAGGNEQFF	TGTGCCAGCAGCTTGACCGGACTAGCGGGAGGGAATGAGCAGTTCTTC
TRBV5-1	-	TRBJ1-6	-	CASSSMGRDFNSPLHF	TGCGCCAGCAGCTCAATGGGACGAGACTTTAATTCACCCCTCCACTTT
TRBV28	-	TRBJ1-3	TRBD1	CASSPGGGPGNTIYF	TGTGCCAGCAGTCCAGGGGGGGGTCCTGGAAACACCATATATTTT
TRBV7-8	-	TRBJ2-5	TRBD2	CASRLGLRQGETQYF	TGTGCCAGCAGACTGGGACTAAGGCAAGGGGAGACCCAGTACTTC
TRBV11-3	-	TRBJ2-7	-	CASSLSYARRVEQYF	TGTGCCAGCAGCTTATCTTATGCCAGACGGGTCGAGCAGTACTTC
TRBV6-1	-	TRBJ2-2	TRBD2	CASRLAGVTGELFF	TGTGCCAGCAGGCTAGCGGGAGTCACCGGGGAGCTGTTTTTT
TRBV29-1	-	TRBJ2-1	-	CSVEFGSGGNEQFF	TGCAGCGTTGAATTCGGGAGCGGTGGCAATGAGCAGTTCTTC